These 13 T cell receptor beta chains originate from one sample sequenced in a study of T cells in Graves' hyperthyroidism and ophthalmopathy. Amplified TCR beta CDR3 regions derived from RNA transcripts. Using the HTBI primer set, a first-round RT-PCR was run on the TCR CDR3. MiXCR, applied by TCRdb to the multiplex PCR reads, yields one record per CDR3 protein. The table lists approximately 870,000 distinct CDR3 sequences, over 35% of them singletons. The sequencing sample was made of blood. Receptors originate from a man aged 18 to 30 with Graves' hyperthyroidism.

This chain joins TRBV19 and TRBJ1-5; no clear D. The CDR3 extends over 18 amino acids. Per the germline V gene, CDR1 is LNHDA and CDR2 is SQIVND (reference sequence). V was trimmed by 2 bases and J by 2 bases, leaving 19 bases between them. As DNA, the CDR3 is TGTGCCAGTAGTATAAGGCTTGAGGGATCAAGTGGCAATCAGCCCCAGCATTTT. This encodes CASSIRLEGSSGNQPQHF.

The chain joins TRBV19 to TRBJ1-1; tentative D call: TRBD1 (6 bases). Germline V gene sequence: CDR1 LNHDA, CDR2 SQIVND (reference sequence). V dropped 5 bases and J dropped 5 bases, with 18 bases sitting between them. The CDR3 runs to 15 residues. CDR3 loop: CASSPTGNGETEAFF. Here the CDR3 DNA reads TGTGCCAGTAGTCCCACAGGGAACGGGGAAACTGAAGCTTTCTTT.

This clonotype was seen only a few times. J is TRBJ1-5 and V is TRBV10-3, with TRBD1 identical over 10 bases. CDR1 is ENHRY and CDR2 is SYGVKD in the germline V gene. Trimming at V came to 4 bases and at J to 5 bases, leaving 8 bases not matched to a gene. The CDR3 extends over 16 amino acids. CDR3 DNA: TGTGCCATCAGTGCTCGCGGCGGGACAGGGGATCAGCCCCAGCATTTT. As protein: CAISARGGTGDQPQHF.

V is TRBV9 and J is TRBJ1-1; maybe TRBD1 (6 bases). Germline V gives CDR1 SGDLS, CDR2 YYNGEE. V lost 5 bases, J lost 9 bases, and 17 bases lay in between. There are 13 residues in the CDR3. The CDR3 reads CASSPTGRGQAFF. CDR3 nucleotides: TGTGCCAGCAGTCCGACAGGCCGTGGCCAAGCTTTCTTT.

The rearrangement links TRBV7-2 to TRBJ1-5; TRBD1 matches at 9 bases. V lost 4 bases to trimming and J lost 6 bases; unmatched junction nucleotides: 7. CDR3 length: 15 residues. The germline gives CDR1 SGHTA, CDR2 FQGNSA. CDR3 residues: CASSSGDREGQPQHF. Written as DNA, the CDR3 is TGTGCCAGCAGCTCTGGGGACAGGGAGGGTCAGCCCCAGCATTTT.

The sample holds many counts of this clonotype. V usage is TRBV9 and J usage is TRBJ2-5, with a weak D call TRBD2 (5 bases). This CDR3 has 14 amino acids. The V end was cut by 3 bases, the J end by 5 bases, with 14 bases between. CDR1 and CDR2 (germline): SGDLS, YYNGEE. The CDR3 here is CASSADPRGETQYF. The DNA of the CDR3 is TGTGCCAGCAGCGCAGACCCGCGAGGGGAGACCCAGTACTTC.

The chain has TRBV6-5 and TRBJ1-2; a weak D match, TRBD1 (5 bases). Trimming took 6 bases from V and 2 from J, leaving 13 bases between them. The CDR3 loop spans 14 amino acids. Germline CDR1 MNHEY, CDR2 SVGAGI. CDR3 bases: TGTGCCAGCAGCCACGGGGCGATAAACTATGGCTACACCTTC. Amino acids: CASSHGAINYGYTF.

The table lists this clonotype with many counts. The CDR3 coding sequence is TGTGCCAGCAGAGAGGACCATAATCAGCCCCAGCATTTT. This translates into CASREDHNQPQHF. The chain carries TRBV2 and TRBJ1-5, with D unclear. Germline CDR1 SNHLY, CDR2 FYNNEI. V gave up 6 bases and J gave up 4 bases, with 10 bases separating them. This CDR3 is 13 amino acids long. Based on the CDR3 plus reference TRBV2 and TRBJ1-5, the full variable domain is EPEVTQTPSHQVTQMGQEVILRCVPISNHLYFYWYRQILGQKVEFLVSFYNNEISEKSEIFDDQFSVERPDGSNFTLKIRSTKLEDSAMYFCASREDHNQPQHFGDGTRLSIL.

This clonotype was observed a few times. J is TRBJ2-7 and V is TRBV7-8, with D possibly called TRBD1 or TRBD2 (5 bases each). The CDR3 is made up of 15 amino acids. V lost 4 bases, J lost 4 bases, and 17 bases lay in between. Germline CDR1 is SGHVS and CDR2 is FQNEAQ. CDR3 amino acids: CASSSGQDLVYEQYF. In DNA, the CDR3 is TGTGCCAGCAGCTCGGGGCAAGATCTTGTTTACGAGCAGTACTTC.

A word on this clonotype: One end of the junction is discordant with germline, which a read error may explain. This chain links TRBV11-2 with TRBJ1-1; 9 bases are shared with TRBD1. This CDR3 spans 15 amino acids. CDR1 is SGHAT and CDR2 is FQNNGV in the germline V gene. The CDR3 DNA is TGTACCAGCAGTAGGACAGGGGAGCTTTACACTGAAGCTTTCTTT. Its translation: CTSSRTGELYTEAFF.

This clonotype was seen many times. This chain uses TRBV10-3 with TRBJ2-7; 7 nucleotides line up with TRBD1. There are 12 residues in the CDR3. J gave up 7 bases and V 3 bases, and 3 bases lay outside the gene matches. Germline values: CDR1 ENHRY, CDR2 SYGVKD. CDR3 loop: CAISEGGKEQYF. The CDR3 DNA sequence: TGTGCCATCAGTGAAGGGGGCAAGGAGCAGTACTTC.

The chain carries TRBV19 and TRBJ1-1, with 7 bases aligning to TRBD1. Germline V gene sequence: CDR1 LNHDA, CDR2 SQIVND (reference sequence). CDR3 length equals 15 residues. The V gene end was trimmed by 2 bases and the J gene end by 4 bases; junction bases not matched to a gene: 7. CDR3 sequence: CASSIMTGMPTEAFF. The CDR3 DNA sequence: TGTGCCAGTAGTATAATGACAGGGATGCCCACTGAAGCTTTCTTT.

This sequence joins TRBV19 and TRBJ1-5, with D possibly matching TRBD1 (5 bases). The CDR3 is 15 amino acids. CDR1 LNHDA and CDR2 SQIVND come from the germline V gene (reference sequence). The V end was cut by 9 bases, the J end by 5 bases, with 20 bases between. CDR3 in amino acids: CASSYSGGHDQPQHF. The DNA of the CDR3 is TGTGCCAGCAGTTACAGCGGGGGTCACGATCAGCCCCAGCATTTT.